What follows are 3 T cell receptor beta chains derived from one specimen sequenced in a study of control samples from healthy donors and cancer patients. This table comes from immunoSEQ multiplex PCR, and its TCRdb copy is limited to in-frame clones, with some not included. Counted here are under 150,000 clones, around 87% occurring once; the ten biggest clones make up roughly 2.8%. The source material was blood. These receptors all come from a man in his sixties in good health.

This clone appeared once. Other DNA sequences within the sample encode an identical CDR3. V gene TRBV12-5 combines with J gene TRBJ1-1; no definite D call. V lost 1 base and J lost 0, with 6 bases in between. Germline values: CDR1 LGHNT, CDR2 FRNRAP. This CDR3 region has 14 residues. CDR3 amino acids: CASGLGTLNTEAFF. CDR3 DNA sequence: TGTGCTAGTGGTTTGGGGACCCTGAACACTGAAGCTTTCTTT.

The J gene is TRBJ2-7, the V gene TRBV6-6; possible D gene TRBD1, 5 bases. V was clipped by 6 bases and J by 1 base, with 13 bases between them. CDR3 length equals 14 residues. Germline V gene lookup returns CDR1 MNHNY and CDR2 SVGAGI (reference sequence). The CDR3 coding sequence is TGTGCCAGCAGCACCGGACACATATCCTACGAGCAGTACTTC. It encodes CASSTGHISYEQYF.

CDR3 nucleotide sequence: TGTGCCAGCAGCCCCCCGGTGTTCCGGGACAAGAACACTGAAGCTTTCTTT. This encodes CASSPPVFRDKNTEAFF. The rearrangement joins TRBV9 to TRBJ1-1; D might be TRBD1 (6 bases). Trimming removed 4 bases at V and 1 base at J, with 20 bases between. This CDR3 region has 17 residues. The germline gives CDR1 SGDLS, CDR2 YYNGEE.